This is a list of T cell receptor beta chains from one sample in a study of blood T cell repertoires in COVID-19. This table comes from immunoSEQ multiplex PCR, and its TCRdb copy is limited to in-frame clones, with some not included. The repertoire holds under 150,000 clones, with 60% to 80% as singletons. The sequenced sample was peripheral blood. The receptors come from a woman between 45 and 60 years old with active or convalescent COVID-19. Each CDR3 is given without its conserved first and last residue. Each record gives: V gene, clone size, D gene, CDR3 protein. A D gene is named only where the DNA matches it firmly. Only some rows state a clone size, as once, few, many or a class for expanded clones.

v_call: TRBV7-8
clone_size: many
d_call: -
cdr3_aa: ASSLNADMIRTDTQY

v_call: TRBV6-5
clone_size: -
d_call: TRBD1
cdr3_aa: ASRRDSRLSYEQY

v_call: TRBV15
clone_size: once
d_call: -
cdr3_aa: ATSRGVAGEAF

v_call: TRBV2
clone_size: -
d_call: -
cdr3_aa: ASSMGQGGGYT

v_call: TRBV3-1/TRBV3-2
clone_size: -
d_call: -
cdr3_aa: ASSQGGLGAAGELF

v_call: TRBV6-6
clone_size: -
d_call: -
cdr3_aa: ASTEARDRTEAF

v_call: TRBV24-1
clone_size: -
d_call: TRBD1
cdr3_aa: ATADREDYGYT

v_call: TRBV11-2
clone_size: -
d_call: -
cdr3_aa: ASSFSMRETQY

v_call: TRBV28
clone_size: -
d_call: TRBD2
cdr3_aa: ASNHGRFTLSGRTSTDTQY

v_call: TRBV11-1
clone_size: once
d_call: TRBD2
cdr3_aa: ASSSGLAGGEDTQY

v_call: TRBV27
clone_size: -
d_call: -
cdr3_aa: ASRPWRGQETQY

v_call: TRBV7-7
clone_size: -
d_call: -
cdr3_aa: ASSLDRNTEAF

v_call: TRBV4-2
clone_size: -
d_call: TRBD1
cdr3_aa: ASSHRQGAGEQF

v_call: TRBV28
clone_size: -
d_call: -
cdr3_aa: ASLKTFPNGGELF

v_call: TRBV7-2
clone_size: few
d_call: -
cdr3_aa: ASSLTWRGGTEAF

v_call: TRBV19
clone_size: once
d_call: TRBD2
cdr3_aa: ASSIVAGSPTDTQY

v_call: TRBV19
clone_size: -
d_call: -
cdr3_aa: AGSTSYNEQF

v_call: TRBV14
clone_size: once
d_call: TRBD2
cdr3_aa: ASSPPGLADYLTDTQY

v_call: TRBV5-1
clone_size: -
d_call: -
cdr3_aa: ASSTGWGPGGTDTQY

v_call: TRBV7-2
clone_size: few
d_call: TRBD2
cdr3_aa: ASSWTSGSYEQY

v_call: TRBV2
clone_size: -
d_call: -
cdr3_aa: ASRQVREGNSPLH

v_call: TRBV6-5
clone_size: once
d_call: -
cdr3_aa: ASSYASSNQPQH

v_call: TRBV6-1
clone_size: -
d_call: TRBD1
cdr3_aa: ASSEAGTGITDTQY

v_call: TRBV6-4
clone_size: -
d_call: -
cdr3_aa: ASSDSTAGTYNEQF

v_call: TRBV6-5
clone_size: -
d_call: -
cdr3_aa: ASSLGTTGGYT

v_call: TRBV5-6
clone_size: -
d_call: -
cdr3_aa: ASSSLTENSYNEQF

v_call: TRBV18
clone_size: once
d_call: TRBD1
cdr3_aa: ASSPGQGGVVGYT

v_call: TRBV5-4
clone_size: -
d_call: -
cdr3_aa: ASSLSRPSSYEQY

v_call: TRBV5-1
clone_size: few
d_call: -
cdr3_aa: ASSSVLTGGNTGELF

v_call: TRBV7-2
clone_size: -
d_call: TRBD1
cdr3_aa: ASSLRQGNQPQH

v_call: TRBV13
clone_size: few
d_call: -
cdr3_aa: ASRGPSGNTIY

v_call: TRBV9
clone_size: -
d_call: TRBD2
cdr3_aa: ASSPSGSGDNEQF

v_call: TRBV7-8
clone_size: -
d_call: -
cdr3_aa: ASSLLHGLDIEIDGYT

v_call: TRBV5-1
clone_size: -
d_call: TRBD2
cdr3_aa: ASSSSGGYNEQF

v_call: TRBV3-1/TRBV3-2
clone_size: -
d_call: TRBD1
cdr3_aa: ASSPRDRPNTEAF

v_call: TRBV5-1
clone_size: -
d_call: TRBD1
cdr3_aa: ASSRTGTGGFGTQY

v_call: TRBV28
clone_size: -
d_call: -
cdr3_aa: AISDSYGYT

v_call: TRBV29-1
clone_size: -
d_call: TRBD2
cdr3_aa: SVPLPGLAGGQSGHEQF

v_call: TRBV28
clone_size: few
d_call: -
cdr3_aa: ASRPGQRVGYT

v_call: TRBV4-1
clone_size: -
d_call: -
cdr3_aa: ASSGVERAQETQY

v_call: TRBV6-2/TRBV6-3
clone_size: once
d_call: -
cdr3_aa: ASSPLYTGELF

v_call: TRBV24-1
clone_size: few
d_call: -
cdr3_aa: ATSDAGSPHEQY

v_call: TRBV7-2
clone_size: few
d_call: TRBD1
cdr3_aa: ASSGGTGAGYT

v_call: TRBV4-2
clone_size: many
d_call: -
cdr3_aa: ASSQRPEGGQPQH

v_call: TRBV2
clone_size: -
d_call: -
cdr3_aa: ASSPLQGPGELF

v_call: TRBV3-1/TRBV3-2
clone_size: -
d_call: TRBD2
cdr3_aa: ASSQELAGVTDTQY